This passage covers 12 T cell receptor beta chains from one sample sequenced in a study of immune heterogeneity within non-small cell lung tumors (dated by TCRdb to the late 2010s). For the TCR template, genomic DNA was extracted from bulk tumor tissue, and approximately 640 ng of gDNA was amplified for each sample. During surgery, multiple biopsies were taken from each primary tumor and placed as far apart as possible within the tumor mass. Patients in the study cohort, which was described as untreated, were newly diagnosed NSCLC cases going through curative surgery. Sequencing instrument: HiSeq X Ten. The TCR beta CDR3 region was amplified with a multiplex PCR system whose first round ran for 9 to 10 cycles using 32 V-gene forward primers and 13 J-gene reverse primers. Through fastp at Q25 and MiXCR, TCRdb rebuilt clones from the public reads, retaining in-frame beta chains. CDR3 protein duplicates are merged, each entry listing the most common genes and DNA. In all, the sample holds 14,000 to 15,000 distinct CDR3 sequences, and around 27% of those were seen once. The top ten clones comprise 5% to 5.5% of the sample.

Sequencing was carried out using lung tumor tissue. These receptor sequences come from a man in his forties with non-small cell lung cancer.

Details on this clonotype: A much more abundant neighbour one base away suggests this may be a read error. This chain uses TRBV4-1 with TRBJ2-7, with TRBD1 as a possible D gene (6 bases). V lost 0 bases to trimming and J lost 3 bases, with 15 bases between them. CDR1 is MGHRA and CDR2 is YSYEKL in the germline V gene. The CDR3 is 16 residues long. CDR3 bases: TGCGCCAGCAGCCAAGATTTTCAGTGGGGGCTCTACGAGCAGTACTTC. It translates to CASSQDFQWGLYEQYF.

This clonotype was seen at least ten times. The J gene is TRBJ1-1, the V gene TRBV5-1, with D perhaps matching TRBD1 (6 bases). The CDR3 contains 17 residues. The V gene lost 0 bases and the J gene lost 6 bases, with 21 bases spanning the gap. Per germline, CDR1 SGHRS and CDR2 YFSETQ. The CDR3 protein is CASSLGPERGGRAEAFF. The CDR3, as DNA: TGCGCCAGCAGCTTGGGTCCCGAAAGAGGGGGACGGGCTGAAGCTTTCTTT.

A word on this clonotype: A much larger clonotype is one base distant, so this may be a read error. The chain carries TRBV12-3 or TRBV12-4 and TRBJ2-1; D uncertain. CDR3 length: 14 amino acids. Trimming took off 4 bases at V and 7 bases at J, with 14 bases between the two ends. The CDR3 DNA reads TGTGCCAGCAGTTCACTGGCCGCCGCGAATGAGCAGTTCTTC. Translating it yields CASSSLAAANEQFF.

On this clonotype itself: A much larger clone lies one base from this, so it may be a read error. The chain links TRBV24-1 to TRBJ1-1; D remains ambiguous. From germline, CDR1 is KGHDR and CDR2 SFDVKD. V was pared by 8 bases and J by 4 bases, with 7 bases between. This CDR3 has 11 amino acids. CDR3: CATMGSTEAFF. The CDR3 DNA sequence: TGTGCCACCATGGGGAGCACTGAAGCTTTCTTT.

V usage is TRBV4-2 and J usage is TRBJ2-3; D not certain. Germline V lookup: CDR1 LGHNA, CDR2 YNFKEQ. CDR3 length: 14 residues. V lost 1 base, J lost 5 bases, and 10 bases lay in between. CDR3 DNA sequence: TGTGCCAGCAGCCAAGGATATAAGCGAGATACGCAGTATTTT. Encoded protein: CASSQGYKRDTQYF.

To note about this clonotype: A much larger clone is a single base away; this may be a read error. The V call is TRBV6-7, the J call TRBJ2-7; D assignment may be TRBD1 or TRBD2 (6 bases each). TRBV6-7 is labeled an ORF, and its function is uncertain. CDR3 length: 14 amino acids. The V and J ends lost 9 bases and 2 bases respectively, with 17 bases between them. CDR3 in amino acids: CASRLEGHPYEQYF. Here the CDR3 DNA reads TGTGCCAGTCGATTGGAGGGACATCCCTACGAGCAGTACTTC.

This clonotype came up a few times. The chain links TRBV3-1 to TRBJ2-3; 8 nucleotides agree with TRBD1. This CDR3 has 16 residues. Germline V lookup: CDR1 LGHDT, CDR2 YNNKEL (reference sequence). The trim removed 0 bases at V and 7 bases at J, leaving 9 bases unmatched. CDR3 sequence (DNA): TGTGCCAGCAGCCAAGATTGGGGGCAGGGGGCACATACGCAGTATTTT. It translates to CASSQDWGQGAHTQYF.

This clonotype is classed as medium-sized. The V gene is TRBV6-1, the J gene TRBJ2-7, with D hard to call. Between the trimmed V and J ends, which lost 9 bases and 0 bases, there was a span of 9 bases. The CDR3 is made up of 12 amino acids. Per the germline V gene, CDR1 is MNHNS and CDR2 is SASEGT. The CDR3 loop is CASGLNSYEQYF. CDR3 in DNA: TGTGCCAGTGGGCTAAACTCCTACGAGCAGTACTTC.

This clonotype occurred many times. The CDR3 sequence is CASSQDSDDSEAFF. The CDR3 nucleotides are TGTGCCAGCAGCCAAGACAGCGACGACTCTGAAGCTTTCTTT. J is TRBJ1-1 and V is TRBV3-1; D remains ambiguous. The ends were cut back, 0 bases at V and 6 bases at J, with 11 bases in the middle. The CDR3 loop spans 14 amino acids. Looked up from germline, CDR1 is LGHDT and CDR2 is YNNKEL (reference sequence). The whole variable domain, remainder taken from reference TRBV3-1 and TRBJ1-1, is DTAVSQTPKYLVTQMGNDKSIKCEQNLGHDTMYWYKQDSKKFLKIMFSYNNKELIINETVPNRFSPKSPDKAHLNLHINSLELGDSAVYFCASSQDSDDSEAFFGQGTRLTVV.

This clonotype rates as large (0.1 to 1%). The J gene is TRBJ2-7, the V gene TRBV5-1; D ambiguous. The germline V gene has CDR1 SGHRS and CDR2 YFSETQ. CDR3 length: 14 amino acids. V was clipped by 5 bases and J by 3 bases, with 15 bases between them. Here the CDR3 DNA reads TGCGCCAGCAGTCACGGAGACGTCGGCTACGAGCAGTACTTC. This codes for CASSHGDVGYEQYF.

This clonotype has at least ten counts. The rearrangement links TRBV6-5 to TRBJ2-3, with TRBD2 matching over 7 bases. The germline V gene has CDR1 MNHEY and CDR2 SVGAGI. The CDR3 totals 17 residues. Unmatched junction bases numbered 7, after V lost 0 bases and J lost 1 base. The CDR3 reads CASSYSISREGTDTQYF. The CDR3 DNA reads TGTGCCAGCAGTTACTCGATAAGTCGGGAGGGCACAGATACGCAGTATTTT.

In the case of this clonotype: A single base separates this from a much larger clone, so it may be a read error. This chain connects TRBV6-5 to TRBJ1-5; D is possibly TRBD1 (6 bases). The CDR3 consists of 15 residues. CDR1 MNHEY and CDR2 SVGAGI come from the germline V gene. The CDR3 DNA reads TGTGCCAGCAGTTATTCAGGGGTAGGCAATCAGACCCAGCATTTT. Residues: CASSYSGVGNQTQHF.